Included here is one TCR beta chain sequence, with context. Its antigen remains undetermined. Per-nucleotide qualities are absent, and no much larger clonotype sits a single base away. These data originate in a study of T cell changes during pregnancy in multiple sclerosis (dated by TCRdb to the late 2010s). Study-level background: The study examined how the T cell repertoire changed over the course of pregnancy in women with multiple sclerosis.

Trimming removed 1 base from V and 5 bases from J, leaving 8 bases between the germline ends. CDR1 and CDR2 were assigned from the germline V gene as SGHVS and FNYEAQ. From the cysteine through the phenylalanine, the CDR3 covers 13 amino acids. Only the CDR3 portion is preserved as DNA: 39 bases, with reading frame beginning at the first base. The library relied on the immunoSEQ multiplex PCR assay. TCRdb mirrors the immuneACCESS table, restricted to in-frame sequences. Some clones are absent from its copies; in checked studies, under half trace to an unresolved V gene, and the reason for the others is unknown. The sample includes around 55,000 clones, with 90% to 95% observed a single time. 3% to 4.5% of the sample belongs to the ten largest clones.

The material sequenced was CD8+ T cells from peripheral blood mononuclear cells, taken in the second trimester of pregnancy. The V gene is TRBV7-6 and the J gene is TRBJ2-5; there is no confident call for the D gene. The TCR comes from a female donor with multiple sclerosis, enrolled in a pregnancy study. The CDR3 region has the sequence CASSLVGRETQYF. The nucleotide sequence reads TGTGCCAGCAGCTTAGTTGGTCGGGAGACCCAGTACTTC.